This T cell receptor (beta chain) was observed in a study of control samples from healthy donors and cancer patients. Clones were read by immunoSEQ multiplex PCR, and TCRdb kept only the in-frame ones, dropping some. Of roughly 50,000 clones in the sample, approximately 90% were seen once. The CDR3 has 11 residues. The V gene's germline CDR1 is WNHNN and CDR2 SYGVQD (reference sequence). Deletions cut 10 bases from V and 4 bases from J, with 11 bases between. The V and J genes are TRBV10-1 and TRBJ2-7; D remains ambiguous. The sequenced material came from PBMCs. This TCR came from a man under 40 with colorectal cancer. CDR3 residues: CATTEPYEQYF. The CDR3 DNA sequence: TGCGCCACCACAGAACCGTACGAGCAGTACTTC.